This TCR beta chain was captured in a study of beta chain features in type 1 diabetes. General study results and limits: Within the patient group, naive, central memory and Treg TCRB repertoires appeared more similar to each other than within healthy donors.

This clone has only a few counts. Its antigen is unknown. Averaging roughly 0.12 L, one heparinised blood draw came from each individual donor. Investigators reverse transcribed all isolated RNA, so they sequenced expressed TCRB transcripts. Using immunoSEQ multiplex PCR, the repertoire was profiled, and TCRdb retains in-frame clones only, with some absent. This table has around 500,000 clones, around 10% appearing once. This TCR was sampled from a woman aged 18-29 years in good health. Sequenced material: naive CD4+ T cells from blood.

The CDR3 bases are TGTGCCAGCAGCTTAGGATCAGCCGCGTTTTACGAGCAGTACTTC. Amino acids: CASSLGSAAFYEQYF. V gene TRBV7-9 combines with J gene TRBJ2-7; D is unresolved. There are 15 residues in the CDR3. V was shortened by 1 base and J by 4 bases, with 14 bases between the two germline ends. Per the germline V gene, CDR1 is SEHNR and CDR2 is FQNEAQ (reference sequence). The complete variable domain, with remaining parts taken from reference TRBV7-9 and TRBJ2-7, reads DTGVSQNPRHKITKRGQNVTFRCDPISEHNRLYWYRQTLGQGPEFLTYFQNEAQLEKSRLLSDRFSAERPKGSFSTLEIQRTEQGDSAMYLCASSLGSAAFYEQYFGPGTRLTVT.